A single sample is the source of the 32 T cell receptor beta chains below, sequenced in a study of blood T cell repertoires in COVID-19. Only in-frame clones appear in the TCRdb table, and some are missing; sequencing was by immunoSEQ multiplex PCR. The top ten hold approximately 0.99% of the sample, which has fewer than 250,000 clones, just under 85% seen once. Input material: peripheral blood. These TCRs come from a man aged 60 to 75 with COVID-19, enrolled during active disease.

The table lists this clone with a few counts. This chain uses TRBV24-1 with TRBJ2-3; possibly TRBD1 for D (6 bases). Germline CDR1 and CDR2: KGHDR and SFDVKD. The CDR3 length is 15 residues. Trimming removed 6 bases at V and 0 bases at J, with 12 bases between. The DNA for the CDR3 is TGTGCCACCAGTCAGGCAGGGGCTAGCACAGATACGCAGTATTTT. Amino acid sequence: CATSQAGASTDTQYF.

The chain joins TRBV7-2 to TRBJ1-2; 7 bases map to TRBD1. The CDR3 covers 13 residues. The junction had 1 base not matched to a gene; V was cut back by 2 bases and J by 4 bases. The germline CDR1 and CDR2 sequences are SGHTA and FQGNSA. The CDR3 nucleotides read TGTGCCAGCAGCTTACCAGGGGGCTATGGCTACACCTTC. The encoded protein is CASSLPGGYGYTF. Using reference TRBV7-2 and TRBJ1-2 for the parts outside the CDR3, the full variable domain is GAGVSQSPSNKVTEKGKDVELRCDPISGHTALYWYRQSLGQGLEFLIYFQGNSAPDKSGLPSDRFSAERTGGSVSTLTIQRTQQEDSAVYLCASSLPGGYGYTFGSGTRLTVV.

This clone was counted once. This chain links TRBV5-1 with TRBJ2-3; 11 bases align to TRBD1. Germline CDR1 and CDR2: SGHRS and YFSETQ. The CDR3 totals 16 residues. Trimming removed 4 bases from V and 4 bases from J; junction bases left unmatched: 8. The CDR3 sequence is CASSQGRDRGSDTQYF. The CDR3 region has the DNA TGCGCCAGCAGCCAAGGAAGGGACAGGGGGTCAGATACGCAGTATTTT.

The genes are TRBV6-5 and TRBJ1-6; D perhaps matches TRBD1 (6 bases). This CDR3 comprises 12 residues. Germline-derived CDR1 and CDR2 are MNHEY and SVGAGI. The V and J ends lost 6 bases and 9 bases respectively, with 9 bases between them. The CDR3: CASRGGASPLHF. The CDR3 DNA reads as TGTGCCAGCAGGGGGGGGGCTTCACCCCTCCACTTT.

The rearrangement uses TRBV30 and TRBJ1-3; D is ambiguous. V was clipped by 2 bases and J by 0 bases, with 11 bases between them. CDR3 length equals 15 residues. The germline V gene encodes CDR1 GTSNPN and CDR2 SVGIG (reference sequence). The CDR3, as DNA: TGTGCCTGGAGTCCCTTTGGCAGCTCTGGAAACACCATATATTTT. Translated, it gives CAWSPFGSSGNTIYF.

V usage is TRBV5-1 and J usage is TRBJ2-2; 9 bases are a match to TRBD1. V trimming: 0 bases; J trimming: 1 base; junction bases outside the gene matches: 7. The length of the CDR3 is 18 residues. Germline V lookup: CDR1 SGHRS, CDR2 YFSETQ. The CDR3 nucleotides read TGCGCCAGCAGCTTGGCGGGACAGGGTAGTAGGAACACCGGGGAGCTGTTTTTT. Translated: CASSLAGQGSRNTGELFF.

The table lists this clone with a count of one. The V call is TRBV5-1, the J call TRBJ1-4; 7 nucleotides agree with TRBD1. The CDR3 runs 13 residues. Germline V CDR1 and CDR2: SGHRS, YFSETQ. V lost 5 bases to trimming and J lost 6 bases; unmatched junction nucleotides: 4. For the CDR3, the DNA is TGCGCCAGCAGTGACGGGACAGATGAAAAACTGTTTTTT. Protein product: CASSDGTDEKLFF.

V gene TRBV5-4 combines with J gene TRBJ1-1, with D unresolved. Trimming cost V 0 bases and J 0 bases, with 6 bases left between them. Germline-derived CDR1 and CDR2 are SGHNT and YYREEE (reference sequence). This CDR3 is 14 amino acids long. Here the CDR3 reads CASSLVGLNTEAFF. In DNA, the CDR3 is TGTGCCAGCAGCTTGGTCGGGTTGAACACTGAAGCTTTCTTT.

This chain links TRBV18 with TRBJ1-2, with a possible D match to TRBD1 (6 bases). Trimming shortened V by 1 base and J by 3 bases, and 12 bases separated the two germline ends. The CDR3 extends over 15 amino acids. CDR1 and CDR2 (germline): KGHSH, LQKENI. CDR3 bases: TGTGCCAGCTCACCACTCACGGACAGCCACTATGGCTACACCTTC. Its protein product is CASSPLTDSHYGYTF.

The count of this clone is one. The V call is TRBV10-1, the J call TRBJ1-1; a weak D match, TRBD1 (5 bases). Trimming stripped 0 bases from V and 5 bases from J, with 13 bases between. This CDR3 spans 15 amino acids. Germline V CDR1 and CDR2: WNHNN, SYGVQD (reference sequence). CDR3 loop: CASSESLTKGTEAFF. The CDR3 nucleotides are TGCGCCAGCAGTGAGTCTCTGACAAAGGGGACTGAAGCTTTCTTT.

The chain uses TRBV11-2 and TRBJ2-5, with TRBD1 as a possible D gene (5 bases). From germline, CDR1 is SGHAT and CDR2 FQNNGV. The V gene lost 1 base and the J gene lost 1 base, with 7 bases spanning the gap. CDR3 length: 14 residues. The CDR3 DNA reads as TGTGCCAGCAGCTTAGTGCAGGGCCAAGAGACCCAGTACTTC. Amino acid sequence: CASSLVQGQETQYF.

This chain links TRBV2 with TRBJ2-4, with unresolved D. V was shortened by 5 bases and J by 8 bases, with 19 bases between the two germline ends. Germline lookup yields CDR1 SNHLY and CDR2 FYNNEI. This CDR3 is 15 amino acids long. This CDR3 is CASSLTTFSSDIQYF. The CDR3 DNA sequence: TGTGCCAGCAGTCTGACAACGTTTAGTTCGGACATTCAGTACTTC.

The J gene is TRBJ1-1, the V gene TRBV5-1; 7 nucleotides agree with TRBD1. Germline V lookup: CDR1 SGHRS, CDR2 YFSETQ. CDR3 length equals 17 residues. The V gene end was trimmed by 3 bases and the J gene end by 0 bases; junction bases not matched to a gene: 11. CDR3: CASSWRQGRGLNTEAFF. The CDR3 DNA is TGCGCCAGCAGCTGGAGACAGGGTCGGGGGCTGAACACTGAAGCTTTCTTT.

This clone has a single count. The CDR3 DNA follows: TGTGCCAGCAGCGTAGCGGGAGGGCCCGGTGAGACCCAGTACTTC. Residues: CASSVAGGPGETQYF. The chain recombines TRBV9 with TRBJ2-5, with TRBD2 matching 8 bases. Germline lookup yields CDR1 SGDLS and CDR2 YYNGEE. The CDR3 length is 15 residues. V shed 0 bases and J 5 bases; nucleotides not matched to a gene: 6.

The chain is built from TRBV4-2 and TRBJ1-5; D is ambiguous. This CDR3 spans 15 amino acids. The V end lost 2 bases, the J end lost 4 bases, and 12 bases lay between the germline ends. CDR1 LGHNA and CDR2 YNFKEQ come from the germline V gene. The CDR3 sequence: CASSQFWTGNQPQHF. The DNA of the CDR3 is TGTGCCAGCAGCCAATTTTGGACGGGAAATCAGCCCCAGCATTTT.

The chain has TRBV5-1 and TRBJ1-4; D possibly corresponds to TRBD1 (6 bases). Germline V lookup: CDR1 SGHRS, CDR2 YFSETQ. This CDR3 spans 13 amino acids. Trimming took 5 bases from V and 7 from J, leaving 12 bases between them. The CDR3 here is CASRVRGSEKLFF. The CDR3 DNA sequence: TGCGCCAGCAGGGTCAGGGGCAGTGAAAAACTGTTTTTT.

The rearrangement uses TRBV9 and TRBJ2-5; 7 nucleotides align to TRBD2. V lost 3 bases, J lost 0 bases, and 8 bases stayed unmatched. The CDR3 runs to 16 residues. The germline gives CDR1 SGDLS, CDR2 YYNGEE. CDR3 amino acids: CASSASGTTNQETQYF. The CDR3 DNA follows: TGTGCCAGCAGCGCCTCGGGGACTACGAACCAAGAGACCCAGTACTTC.

The chain carries TRBV5-5 and TRBJ1-2; 9 bases agree with TRBD1. This CDR3 has 15 residues. Losses at the gene ends were 4 bases for V and 7 bases for J; bases not matched to a gene: 11. The germline gives CDR1 SGHKS, CDR2 YYEKEE (reference sequence). The CDR3 loop is CASSLRDRVVRGYTF. The CDR3 DNA reads as TGTGCCAGCAGCCTCCGGGACAGGGTCGTTCGTGGCTACACCTTC. The full variable domain, rest sourced from reference TRBV5-5 and TRBJ1-2, is DAGVTQSPTHLIKTRGQQVTLRCSPISGHKSVSWYQQVLGQGPQFIFQYYEKEERGRGNFPDRFSARQFPNYSSELNVNALLLGDSALYLCASSLRDRVVRGYTFGSGTRLTVV.

This clone appeared a few times. V usage is TRBV5-1 and J usage is TRBJ1-6; a weak D match, TRBD1 (6 bases). The germline V gene encodes CDR1 SGHRS and CDR2 YFSETQ. V was cut by 5 bases and J by 10 bases, with 16 bases left in between. The CDR3 is 14 residues long. For the CDR3, the DNA is TGCGCCAGCAGACAAGACAGGCCGAGGTCACCCCTCCACTTT. Its translation is CASRQDRPRSPLHF.

V is TRBV3-1 (or the pseudogene TRBV3-2) and J is TRBJ1-2; D perhaps matches TRBD1 (6 bases). Germline V gene lookup returns CDR1 LGHDT and CDR2 YNNKEL (reference sequence). V lost 5 bases and J lost 8, with 12 bases in between. The CDR3 has 12 amino acids. CDR3 region: CASSSGTRGYTF. CDR3 coding DNA: TGTGCCAGCAGCTCCGGGACACGAGGCTACACCTTC.

A few counts support this clone. V and J are TRBV19 and TRBJ1-3; 7 bases match TRBD1. The V and J ends lost 5 bases and 4 bases, in that order; junction bases with no gene match: 11. CDR1 and CDR2 from the germline V gene are LNHDA and SQIVND (reference sequence). This CDR3 is 16 amino acids long. The CDR3 region has the DNA TGTGCCAGTAGTCCCGCGGGACAGCTGGGAGGAAACACCATATATTTT. It codes for CASSPAGQLGGNTIYF. Filled out from reference TRBV19 and TRBJ1-3, the complete variable domain reads DGGITQSPKYLFRKEGQNVTLSCEQNLNHDAMYWYRQDPGQGLRLIYYSQIVNDFQKGDIAEGYSVSREKKESFPLTVTSAQKNPTAFYLCASSPAGQLGGNTIYFGEGSWLTVV.

This chain connects TRBV7-2 to TRBJ2-7, with D maybe TRBD2 (5 bases). This CDR3 is built from 13 residues. Per germline, CDR1 SGHTA and CDR2 FQGNSA. With 1 base removed from V and 3 bases from J, the gap between germline ends came to 7 bases. CDR3 in DNA: TGTGCCAGCAGCTTAGTGGGAGTCTACGAGCAGTACTTC. Protein product: CASSLVGVYEQYF.

The chain uses TRBV5-1 and TRBJ1-1, with D uncertain. The length of the CDR3 is 12 residues. V lost 0 bases, J lost 10 bases, and 10 bases lay in between. CDR1 SGHRS and CDR2 YFSETQ come from the germline V gene. The CDR3 region is CASSLGPRGAFF. Here the CDR3 DNA reads TGCGCCAGCAGCTTGGGTCCCCGAGGAGCTTTCTTT.

V is TRBV12-5 and J is TRBJ2-1; unclear D gene. The CDR3 covers 13 residues. Germline CDR1 is LGHNT and CDR2 is FRNRAP. V lost 1 base, J lost 7 bases, and 8 bases lay in between. The CDR3 bases are TGTGCTAGTGGTTTGGATGAGTGGAATGAGCAGTTCTTC. As protein: CASGLDEWNEQFF.

This sequence joins TRBV11-2 and TRBJ1-2, with 7 nucleotides matching TRBD1. Germline assignment: CDR1 SGHAT and CDR2 FQNNGV. The V and J ends lost 0 bases and 1 base, in that order; junction bases with no gene match: 2. The CDR3 is 15 amino acids. The CDR3 DNA follows: TGTGCCAGCAGCTTAGACAGGGGGTATAACTATGGCTACACCTTC. It codes for CASSLDRGYNYGYTF.

This clone occurred once. The chain couples TRBV5-6 to TRBJ1-5; TRBD1 matches 8 bases. The germline V gene encodes CDR1 SGHDT and CDR2 YYEEEE. The V segment lost 3 bases and the J segment 1 base; nucleotides outside the gene matches: 6. The length of the CDR3 is 16 residues. CDR3 residues: CASSSGQGLSNQPQHF. In DNA, the CDR3 is TGTGCCAGCAGCTCAGGACAGGGACTAAGCAATCAGCCCCAGCATTTT.

The chain recombines TRBV13 with TRBJ1-1; 8 nucleotides agree with TRBD1. V lost 4 bases and J lost 4; bases outside the gene matches: 11. Germline V gives CDR1 PRHDT, CDR2 FYEKMQ (reference sequence). The CDR3 is 16 amino acids. This CDR3 is CASSSTGDRGGTEAFF. In nucleotides, the CDR3 is TGTGCCAGCAGCTCCACAGGAGACAGGGGAGGCACTGAAGCTTTCTTT.

The rearrangement links TRBV18 to TRBJ1-1; no clear D gene. The germline V and J ends were trimmed by 6 bases and 3 bases, with 11 bases remaining between them. Germline V gives CDR1 KGHSH, CDR2 LQKENI. The CDR3 extends over 13 amino acids. The CDR3 sequence: CASSPGLDTEAFF. CDR3 sequence (DNA): TGTGCCAGCTCCCCGGGTTTGGACACTGAAGCTTTCTTT.

J is TRBJ2-1 and V is TRBV7-8; D remains unclear. The CDR3 extends over 14 amino acids. The V gene's germline CDR1 is SGHVS and CDR2 FQNEAQ. V lost 3 bases and J lost 1, with 7 bases in between. In nucleotides, the CDR3 is TGTGCCAGCAGCTTGGCGGTTTCCTACAATGAGCAGTTCTTC. Its protein is CASSLAVSYNEQFF.

V and J are TRBV4-1 and TRBJ1-5; tentatively, D is TRBD1 (6 bases). The V end lost 5 bases, the J end lost 0 bases, and 11 bases lay between the germline ends. The CDR3 is 15 amino acids. Germline V gene sequence: CDR1 MGHRA, CDR2 YSYEKL. The DNA for the CDR3 is TGCGCCAGCAGCGGCCGGACAGATAGCAATCAGCCCCAGCATTTT. Translating it yields CASSGRTDSNQPQHF.

This chain uses TRBV5-4 with TRBJ2-5; TRBD1 might be the D (6 bases). The germline V and J ends were trimmed by 2 bases and 1 base, with 9 bases remaining between them. This CDR3 has 14 amino acids. Germline V gene data show CDR1 as SGHNT and CDR2 as YYREEE (reference sequence). CDR3 sequence: CASSLQGFQETQYF. The CDR3 DNA is TGTGCCAGCAGCTTACAGGGCTTCCAAGAGACCCAGTACTTC.

This clone was counted between two and nine times. The rearrangement links TRBV2 to TRBJ1-5; TRBD1 agrees at 7 bases. The trim removed 4 bases at V and 6 bases at J, leaving 9 bases unmatched. Per the germline V gene, CDR1 is SNHLY and CDR2 is FYNNEI. The CDR3 is 15 residues long. CDR3 residues: CASSARTGGGQPQHF. The CDR3 DNA reads as TGTGCCAGCAGTGCCCGGACAGGAGGGGGTCAGCCCCAGCATTTT.